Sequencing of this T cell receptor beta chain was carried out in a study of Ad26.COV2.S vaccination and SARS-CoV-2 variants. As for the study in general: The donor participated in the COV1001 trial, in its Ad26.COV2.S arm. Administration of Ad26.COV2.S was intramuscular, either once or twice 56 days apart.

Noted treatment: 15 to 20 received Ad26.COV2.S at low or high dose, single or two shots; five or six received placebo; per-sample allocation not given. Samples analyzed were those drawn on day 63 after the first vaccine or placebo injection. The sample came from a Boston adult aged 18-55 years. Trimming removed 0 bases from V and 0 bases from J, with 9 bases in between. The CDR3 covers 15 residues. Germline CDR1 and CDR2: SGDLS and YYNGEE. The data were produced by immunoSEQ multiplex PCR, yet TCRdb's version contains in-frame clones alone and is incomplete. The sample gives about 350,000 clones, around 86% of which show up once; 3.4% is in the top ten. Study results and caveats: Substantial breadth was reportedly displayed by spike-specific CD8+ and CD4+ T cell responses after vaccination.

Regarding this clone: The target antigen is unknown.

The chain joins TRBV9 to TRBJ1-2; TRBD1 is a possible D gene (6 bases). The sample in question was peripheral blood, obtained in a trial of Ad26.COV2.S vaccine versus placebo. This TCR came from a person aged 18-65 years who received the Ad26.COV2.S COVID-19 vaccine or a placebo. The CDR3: CASSVDGQPNYGYTF. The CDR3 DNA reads TGTGCCAGCAGCGTAGATGGACAGCCTAACTATGGCTACACCTTC. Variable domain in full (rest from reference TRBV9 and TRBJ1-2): DSGVTQTPKHLITATGQRVTLRCSPRSGDLSVYWYQQSLDQGLQFLIQYYNGEERAKGNILERFSAQQFPDLHSELNLSSLELGDSALYFCASSVDGQPNYGYTFGSGTRLTVV.